Listed below are T cell receptor beta chains from one sample, sequenced in a study of blood T cell repertoires in COVID-19. Repertoires were generated with immunoSEQ multiplex PCR, while TCRdb's copy carries only in-frame clones and drops some. The sample has over 65,000 clones; 85% to 90% are singletons. Sequenced input: peripheral blood. Receptor source: a human donor in a cohort sampled during active COVID-19. Each CDR3 is given with its conserved first and last residue.

j_gene: TRBJ1-2
len: 12
v_gene: TRBV9
CDR3aa: CASSPTDTYYTF

j_gene: TRBJ2-5
len: 13
v_gene: TRBV2
CDR3aa: CASSLSGGETQYF

j_gene: TRBJ1-4
len: 14
v_gene: TRBV2
CDR3aa: CASNPDRGREKLFF

j_gene: TRBJ1-1
len: 15
v_gene: TRBV28
CDR3aa: CASSLGGSANTEAFF

j_gene: TRBJ1-2
len: 15
v_gene: TRBV14
CDR3aa: CASSREEYHNYGYTF

j_gene: TRBJ2-4
len: 13
v_gene: TRBV12-3/TRBV12-4
CDR3aa: CASSFRQKNIQYF

j_gene: TRBJ2-1
len: 16
v_gene: TRBV5-1
CDR3aa: CASSLGGLAGGNEQFF

j_gene: TRBJ1-1
len: 11
v_gene: TRBV28
CDR3aa: CASSLNLEAFF

j_gene: TRBJ2-7
len: 12
v_gene: TRBV30
CDR3aa: CAWSPGSYEQYF

j_gene: TRBJ1-3
len: 14
v_gene: TRBV7-6
CDR3aa: CASSKGQSGNTIYF

j_gene: TRBJ2-1
len: 18
v_gene: TRBV18
CDR3aa: CASSPRQGRSSSYNEQFF

j_gene: TRBJ1-2
len: 16
v_gene: TRBV5-1
CDR3aa: CASSRATPAGGYGYTF

j_gene: TRBJ2-3
len: 19
v_gene: TRBV4-2
CDR3aa: CASSQVAAGGRGSTDTQYF

j_gene: TRBJ2-3
len: 17
v_gene: TRBV2
CDR3aa: CASSPHFLAGRTDTQYF

j_gene: TRBJ2-3
len: 15
v_gene: TRBV28
CDR3aa: CASGTGARGTDTQYF

j_gene: TRBJ2-1
len: 15
v_gene: TRBV28
CDR3aa: CASSPGSGGDNEQFF

j_gene: TRBJ2-1
len: 16
v_gene: TRBV7-3
CDR3aa: CASSLGPGQGAREQFF

j_gene: TRBJ1-6
len: 16
v_gene: TRBV7-8
CDR3aa: CASSLEVGDRGSPLHF

j_gene: TRBJ2-7
len: 15
v_gene: TRBV19
CDR3aa: CASSPLAGGFYEQYF

j_gene: TRBJ1-6
len: 15
v_gene: TRBV21-1
CDR3aa: CASSKEYRGNSPLHF

j_gene: TRBJ2-5
len: 15
v_gene: TRBV19
CDR3aa: CASSWNKGVQETQYF

j_gene: TRBJ1-6
len: 15
v_gene: TRBV28
CDR3aa: CASSAGQLYNSPLHF

j_gene: TRBJ2-7
len: 14
v_gene: TRBV11-2
CDR3aa: CASSLGFRSYEQYF

j_gene: TRBJ2-3
len: 15
v_gene: TRBV5-4
CDR3aa: CASSLDPGGADTQYF

j_gene: TRBJ2-7
len: 14
v_gene: TRBV27
CDR3aa: CASSFWGQGDEQYF

j_gene: TRBJ2-5
len: 14
v_gene: TRBV1
CDR3aa: CTSSQEQIQETQYF

j_gene: TRBJ2-3
len: 12
v_gene: TRBV4-1
CDR3aa: CASSASQDTQYF

j_gene: TRBJ1-4
len: 15
v_gene: TRBV7-9
CDR3aa: CASSSGGRGPVKLFF

j_gene: TRBJ1-3
len: 15
v_gene: TRBV28
CDR3aa: CASSGTAQRGNTIYF

j_gene: TRBJ1-6
len: 14
v_gene: TRBV19
CDR3aa: CASSPGQGYSPLHF

j_gene: TRBJ1-2
len: 15
v_gene: TRBV28
CDR3aa: CASSFGGATNYGYTF

j_gene: TRBJ1-2
len: 17
v_gene: TRBV27
CDR3aa: CASSLKGDRNRNYGYTF

j_gene: TRBJ1-1
len: 12
v_gene: TRBV28
CDR3aa: CASSSQGISAFF

j_gene: TRBJ1-6
len: 14
v_gene: TRBV5-4
CDR3aa: CASSRTGEAAPLHF

j_gene: TRBJ2-1
len: 17
v_gene: TRBV19
CDR3aa: CASSMPTRGSSYNEQFF

j_gene: TRBJ2-7
len: 15
v_gene: TRBV6-5
CDR3aa: CASSHPGLSAYEQYF

j_gene: TRBJ2-7
len: 14
v_gene: TRBV13
CDR3aa: CASSISGRHYEQYF

j_gene: TRBJ2-1
len: 16
v_gene: TRBV7-9
CDR3aa: CASSFFRRGGGDEQFF

j_gene: TRBJ1-5
len: 16
v_gene: TRBV2
CDR3aa: CASKIEGAWDNQPQHF

j_gene: TRBJ1-1
len: 15
v_gene: TRBV5-5
CDR3aa: CASSLLGQGRTEAFF